The sequence of this T cell receptor (beta chain) was determined in a study of blood T cell repertoires in COVID-19 (dated by TCRdb to the early 2020s). Broadly, across the study: Samples from collaborators originated in the United States, Italy and Spain and spanned both the acute and convalescent phases of COVID-19. The prospective study material was composed of cDNA or gDNA derived from T cells, B-cell-depleted T cells, or PBMCs. Deeply sampled blood TCRbeta repertoires from subjects exposed to, actively infected with, or recovered from COVID-19 were included in the dataset. The repertoires were released in a freely available public database meant as a resource for research on the immune response to SARS-CoV-2. Samples were obtained from the ongoing ImmuneRACE study (first 160 participants) and from 950 to 1,500 subjects provided by 6 global collaborators. A de-identified subject ID, COVID-19 status, age in years and sex were almost always included in the sample metadata. Where HLA class I and class II types were available, the types were taken from metadata supplied by the sample provider, not from assay-based typing.

Each collaborating institution followed its own protocols to collect whole blood in K2EDTA tubes. Collaborator samples were shipped for TCRbeta analysis as frozen whole blood, isolated PBMCs, or DNA extracted from either sample type. TCRbeta CDR3 regions were amplified from genomic DNA using the immunoSEQ Assay, a bias-controlled multiplex PCR. In the original analysis: Nucleated cell counts per sample were estimated from amplification of reference gene primers within the assay. To quantify the absolute abundance of each unique TCRbeta CDR3 rearrangement, sequence reads were collapsed and filtered. For each sample, productive Simpson clonality was calculated as the square root of Simpson's diversity index over productive rearrangements. Held by TCRdb, this immuneACCESS table contains in-frame sequences only and omits some clones. Under half of the omission traces to an unresolved V gene where checked; the cause of the rest is unknown. From that table come the V and J calls and clone size; the DNA was used to work out D and trimming. Within this sample are about 270,000 clones, with about 87% of them counted one time only. 2% to 3% of the sample is taken by the ten largest.

What the study reported, not specific to this receptor: Clinical and demographic metadata were provided uncurated, with the amount varying by source and participant.

About this clone itself: The specificity of this receptor is unknown. The input lacks base qualities; no much larger clone sits a single base away.

Specimen: peripheral blood. The receptor's source is a woman aged 45-65 years with acute or convalescent COVID-19.

The CDR3 reads as follows: CASSKARRHTNSPLHF. The sequenced DNA is TGTGCCAGCAGCAAAGCGCGGCGGCACACTAATTCACCCCTCCACTTT. The chain was built from TRBV21-1 and TRBJ1-6. TRBV21-1 is a recognized pseudogene. Spanning cysteine to phenylalanine, the CDR3 consists of 16 amino acids. Of the read, only the CDR3 DNA is kept; its 48 bases are in frame from base 1.